One and the same sample provided the 9 T cell receptor beta chains below, sequenced in a study of OX40 agonist ivuxolimab in advanced cancers. TCRdb's table, derived via immunoSEQ multiplex PCR, lists solely in-frame clones and lacks some. Altogether approximately 59,000 clones are present, approximately 88% being singletons, with the ten largest covering 3% to 4%. The sequences come from CD4+ or CD8+ T cells sorted from blood, collected in a trial of the OX40 agonist ivuxolimab. These receptors were obtained from an adult with an advanced solid tumor such as melanoma, head and neck, liver or kidney cancer.

V and J are TRBV2 and TRBJ2-6, with D unresolved. Germline values: CDR1 SNHLY, CDR2 FYNNEI. This CDR3 region has 12 residues. Trimming left V 8 bases short and J 4 bases short, with 6 bases between. The CDR3 reads CASGMGANVLTF. CDR3 coding DNA: TGTGCCAGCGGGATGGGGGCCAACGTCCTGACTTTC.

The genes are TRBV5-1 and TRBJ2-3; 11 bases map to TRBD2. Germline CDR1 SGHRS, CDR2 YFSETQ. This CDR3 has 15 amino acids. Unmatched junction bases numbered 5, after V lost 6 bases and J lost 2 bases. Here the CDR3 DNA reads TGCGCCAGCACTCGACTAGCGGGAAACACAGATACGCAGTATTTT. Translated: CASTRLAGNTDTQYF.

This sequence joins TRBV12-5 and TRBJ2-1, with 16 positions matching TRBD2. Losses at the gene ends were 5 bases for V and 15 bases for J; bases not matched to a gene: 4. CDR3 length: 13 amino acids. Germline loops: CDR1 LGHNT, CDR2 FRNRAP. CDR3 loop: CASGGTSGRARFF. The CDR3 bases are TGTGCTAGTGGTGGGACTAGCGGGAGGGCCCGGTTCTTC. Supplemented by reference TRBV12-5 and TRBJ2-1, the full variable domain reads DARVTQTPRHKVTEMGQEVTMRCQPILGHNTVFWYRQTMMQGLELLAYFRNRAPLDDSGMPKDRFSAEMPDATLATLKIQPSEPRDSAVYFCASGGTSGRARFFGPGTRLTVL.

CDR3 region: CASSPGTSGRETQYF. CDR3 nucleotides: TGTGCCAGCAGTCCAGGGACTAGCGGGAGAGAGACCCAGTACTTC. The V call is TRBV27, the J call TRBJ2-5, with 14 bases aligning to TRBD2. Per germline, CDR1 MNHEY and CDR2 SMNVEV (reference sequence). After removal of 5 bases from V and 4 bases from J, the junction contained 3 bases not matched to a gene. The CDR3 spans 15 residues.

The genes are TRBV30 and TRBJ2-7, with D perhaps matching TRBD2 (6 bases). Germline V gives CDR1 GTSNPN, CDR2 SVGIG (reference sequence). The CDR3 contains 15 residues. Trimming removed 1 base at V and 5 bases at J, with 18 bases between. The CDR3, as DNA: TGTGCCTGGAGTGCCGCCGGAGGGTCCGTCAACGAGCAGTACTTC. Translated: CAWSAAGGSVNEQYF.

The CDR3 DNA reads TGTGCCAGCAGCTCCACCACAGGGGGTGGCACTGAAGCTTTCTTT. Its protein product is CASSSTTGGGTEAFF. V usage is TRBV5-4 and J usage is TRBJ1-1; 8 nucleotides align to TRBD1. The CDR3 sequence is 15 residues long. Germline V gene lookup returns CDR1 SGHNT and CDR2 YYREEE (reference sequence). J gave up 4 bases and V 3 bases, and 8 bases lay outside the gene matches. The whole variable domain, remainder taken from reference TRBV5-4 and TRBJ1-1, is ETGVTQSPTHLIKTRGQQVTLRCSSQSGHNTVSWYQQALGQGPQFIFQYYREEENGRGNFPPRFSGLQFPNYSSELNVNALELDDSALYLCASSSTTGGGTEAFFGQGTRLTVV.

The rearrangement links TRBV28 to TRBJ2-3, with 8 bases identical to TRBD2. Germline V gene sequence: CDR1 MDHEN, CDR2 SYDVKM. V gave up 8 bases and J gave up 10 bases; unmatched junction bases: 11. The CDR3 runs to 13 residues. The CDR3 DNA is TGTGCCAGCTCGAGGACTAGCAAGATGGCGCAGTATTTT. It encodes CASSRTSKMAQYF.

V and J are TRBV27 and TRBJ1-5, with TRBD1 as a possible D gene (5 bases). The CDR3 runs 15 residues. Looked up from germline, CDR1 is MNHEY and CDR2 is SMNVEV (reference sequence). Trimming pared 3 bases from V and 0 bases from J, leaving 9 bases between. The CDR3 region has the DNA TGTGCCAGCAGTTTCTCCAGGGCTAGCAATCAGCCCCAGCATTTT. The encoded protein is CASSFSRASNQPQHF.

The CDR3 sequence: CASAAGPYNSPLHF. The CDR3 region has the DNA TGTGCCAGCGCAGCTGGGCCCTATAATTCACCCCTCCACTTT. The chain recombines TRBV6-1 with TRBJ1-6; D gene uncertain. Looked up from germline, CDR1 is MNHNS and CDR2 is SASEGT. The germline V and J ends were trimmed by 8 bases and 2 bases, with 10 bases remaining between them. The CDR3 covers 14 residues.